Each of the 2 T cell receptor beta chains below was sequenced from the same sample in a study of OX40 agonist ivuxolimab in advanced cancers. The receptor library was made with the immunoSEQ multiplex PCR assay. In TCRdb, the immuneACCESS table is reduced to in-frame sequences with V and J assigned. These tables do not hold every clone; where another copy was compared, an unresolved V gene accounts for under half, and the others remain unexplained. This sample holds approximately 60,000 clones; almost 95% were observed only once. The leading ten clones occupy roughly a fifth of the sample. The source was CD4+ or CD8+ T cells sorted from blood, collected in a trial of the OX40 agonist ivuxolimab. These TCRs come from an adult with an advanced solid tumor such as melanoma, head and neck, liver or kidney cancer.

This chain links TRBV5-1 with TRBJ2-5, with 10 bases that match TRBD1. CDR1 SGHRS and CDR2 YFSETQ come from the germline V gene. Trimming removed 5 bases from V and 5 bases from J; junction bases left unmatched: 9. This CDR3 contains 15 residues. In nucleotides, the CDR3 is TGCGCCAGCAGATTACGACAGGGGGCATGGGAGACCCAGTACTTC. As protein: CASRLRQGAWETQYF.

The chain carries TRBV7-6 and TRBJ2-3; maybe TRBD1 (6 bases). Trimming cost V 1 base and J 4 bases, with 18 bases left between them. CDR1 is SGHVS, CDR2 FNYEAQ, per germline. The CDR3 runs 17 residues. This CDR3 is CASSLVLAGTISDTQYF. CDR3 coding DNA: TGTGCCAGCAGCTTAGTATTAGCCGGGACAATATCAGATACGCAGTATTTT.